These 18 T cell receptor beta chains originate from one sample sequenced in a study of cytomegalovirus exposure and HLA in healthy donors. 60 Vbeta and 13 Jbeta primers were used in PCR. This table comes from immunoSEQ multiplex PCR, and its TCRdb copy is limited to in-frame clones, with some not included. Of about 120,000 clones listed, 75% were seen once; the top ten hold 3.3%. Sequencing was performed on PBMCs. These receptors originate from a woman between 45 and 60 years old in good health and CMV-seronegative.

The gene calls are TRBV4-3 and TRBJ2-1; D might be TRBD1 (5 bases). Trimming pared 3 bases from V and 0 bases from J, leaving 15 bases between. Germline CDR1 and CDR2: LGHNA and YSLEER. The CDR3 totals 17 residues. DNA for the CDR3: TGCGCCAGCAGCCAGCTCTGGGGCGCCCGCTCCTACAATGAGCAGTTCTTC. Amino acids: CASSQLWGARSYNEQFF.

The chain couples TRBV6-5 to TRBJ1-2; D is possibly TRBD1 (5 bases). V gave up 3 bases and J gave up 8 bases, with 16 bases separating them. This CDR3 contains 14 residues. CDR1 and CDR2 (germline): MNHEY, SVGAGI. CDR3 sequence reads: CASSYSGFQGGYTF. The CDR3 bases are TGTGCCAGCAGTTATTCAGGGTTTCAAGGGGGCTACACCTTC.

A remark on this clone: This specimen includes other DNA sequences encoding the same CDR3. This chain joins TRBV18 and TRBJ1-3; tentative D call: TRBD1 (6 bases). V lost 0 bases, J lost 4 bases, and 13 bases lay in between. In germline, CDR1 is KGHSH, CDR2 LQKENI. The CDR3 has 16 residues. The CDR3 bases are TGTGCCAGCTCACCACCTAACAGGGTATCAGGAAACACCATATATTTT. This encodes CASSPPNRVSGNTIYF.

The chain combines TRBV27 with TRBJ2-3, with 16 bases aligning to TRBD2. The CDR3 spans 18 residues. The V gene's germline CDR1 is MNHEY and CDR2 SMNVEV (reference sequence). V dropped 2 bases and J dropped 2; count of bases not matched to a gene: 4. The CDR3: CASSLLGTSGRATDTQYF. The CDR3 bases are TGTGCCAGCAGTTTACTAGGGACTAGCGGGAGGGCCACAGATACGCAGTATTTT.

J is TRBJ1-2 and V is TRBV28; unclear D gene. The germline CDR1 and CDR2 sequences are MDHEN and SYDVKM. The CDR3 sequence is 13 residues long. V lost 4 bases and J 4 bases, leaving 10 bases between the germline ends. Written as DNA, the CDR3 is TGTGCCAGCAGTTCCTCCGGGAGCTATGGCTACACCTTC. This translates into CASSSSGSYGYTF.

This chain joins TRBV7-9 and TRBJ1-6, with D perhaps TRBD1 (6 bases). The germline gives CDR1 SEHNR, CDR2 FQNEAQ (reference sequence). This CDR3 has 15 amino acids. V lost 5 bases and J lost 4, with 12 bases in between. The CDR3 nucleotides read TGTGCCAGCAGCCCCGGACAGAGTTATAATTCACCCCTCCACTTT. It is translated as CASSPGQSYNSPLHF.

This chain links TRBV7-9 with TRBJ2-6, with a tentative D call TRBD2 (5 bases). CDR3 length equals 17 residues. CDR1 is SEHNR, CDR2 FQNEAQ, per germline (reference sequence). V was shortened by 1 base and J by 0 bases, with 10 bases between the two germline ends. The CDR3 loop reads CASSLGESGSGANVLTF. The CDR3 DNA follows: TGTGCCAGCAGCTTAGGGGAGTCGGGCTCTGGGGCCAACGTCCTGACTTTC.

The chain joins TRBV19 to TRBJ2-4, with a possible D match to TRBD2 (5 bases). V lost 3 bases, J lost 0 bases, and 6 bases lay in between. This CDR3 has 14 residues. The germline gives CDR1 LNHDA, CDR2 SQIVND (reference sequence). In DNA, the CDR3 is TGTGCCAGTAGTATTGGACTAGCCAAAAACATTCAGTACTTC. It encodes CASSIGLAKNIQYF.

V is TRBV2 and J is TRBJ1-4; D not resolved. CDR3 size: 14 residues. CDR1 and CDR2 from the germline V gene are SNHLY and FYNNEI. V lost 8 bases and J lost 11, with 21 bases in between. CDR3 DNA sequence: TGTGCCAGCCTGAGCGGCCTGAAATATACGAAACTGTTTTTT. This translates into CASLSGLKYTKLFF.

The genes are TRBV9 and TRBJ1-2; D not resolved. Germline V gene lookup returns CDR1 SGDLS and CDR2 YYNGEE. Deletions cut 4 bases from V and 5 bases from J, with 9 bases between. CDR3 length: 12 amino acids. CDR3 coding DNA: TGTGCCAGCAGCCGAGAGGAGTATGGCTACACCTTC. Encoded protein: CASSREEYGYTF. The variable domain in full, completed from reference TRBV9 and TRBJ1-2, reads DSGVTQTPKHLITATGQRVTLRCSPRSGDLSVYWYQQSLDQGLQFLIQYYNGEERAKGNILERFSAQQFPDLHSELNLSSLELGDSALYFCASSREEYGYTFGSGTRLTVV.

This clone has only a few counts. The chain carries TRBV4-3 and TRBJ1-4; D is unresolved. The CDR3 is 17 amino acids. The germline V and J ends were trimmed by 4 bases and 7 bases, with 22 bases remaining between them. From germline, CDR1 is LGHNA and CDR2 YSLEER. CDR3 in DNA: TGCGCCAGCAGCCTAGCCCCCCCCGAAGTGGCGGGTGAAAAACTGTTTTTT. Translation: CASSLAPPEVAGEKLFF.

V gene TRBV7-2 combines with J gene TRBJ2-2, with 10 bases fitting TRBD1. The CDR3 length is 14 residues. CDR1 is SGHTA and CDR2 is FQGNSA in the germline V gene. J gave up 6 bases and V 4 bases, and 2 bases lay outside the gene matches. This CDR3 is CASSSTGGSGELFF. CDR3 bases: TGTGCCAGCAGCTCGACAGGGGGCTCCGGGGAGCTGTTTTTT. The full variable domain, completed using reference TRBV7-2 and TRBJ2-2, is GAGVSQSPSNKVTEKGKDVELRCDPISGHTALYWYRQSLGQGLEFLIYFQGNSAPDKSGLPSDRFSAERTGGSVSTLTIQRTQQEDSAVYLCASSSTGGSGELFFGEGSRLTVL.

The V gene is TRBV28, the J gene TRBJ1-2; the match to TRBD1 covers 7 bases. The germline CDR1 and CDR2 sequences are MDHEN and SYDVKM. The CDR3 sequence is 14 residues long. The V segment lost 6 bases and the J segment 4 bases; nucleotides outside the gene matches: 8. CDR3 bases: TGTGCCAGCAGGAGACAGGGCGTAATCTATGGCTACACCTTC. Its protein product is CASRRQGVIYGYTF.

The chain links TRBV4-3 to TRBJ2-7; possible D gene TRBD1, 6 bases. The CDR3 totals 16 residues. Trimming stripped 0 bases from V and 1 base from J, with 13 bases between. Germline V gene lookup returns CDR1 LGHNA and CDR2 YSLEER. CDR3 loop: CASSQDYAGESYEQYF. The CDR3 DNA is TGCGCCAGCAGCCAAGATTACGCAGGGGAGTCCTACGAGCAGTACTTC.

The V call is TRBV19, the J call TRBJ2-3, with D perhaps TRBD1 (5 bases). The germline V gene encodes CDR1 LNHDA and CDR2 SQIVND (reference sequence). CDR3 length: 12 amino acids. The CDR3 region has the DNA TGTGCAAATATTAGCCAGGGAGATACGCAGTATTTT. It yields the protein CANISQGDTQYF.

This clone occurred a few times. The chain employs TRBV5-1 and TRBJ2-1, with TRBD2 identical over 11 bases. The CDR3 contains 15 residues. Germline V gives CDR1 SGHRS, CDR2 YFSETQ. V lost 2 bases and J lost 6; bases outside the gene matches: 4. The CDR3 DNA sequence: TGCGCCAGCAGCTTAACTAGCGGGAGATTCAATGAGCAGTTCTTC. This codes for CASSLTSGRFNEQFF.

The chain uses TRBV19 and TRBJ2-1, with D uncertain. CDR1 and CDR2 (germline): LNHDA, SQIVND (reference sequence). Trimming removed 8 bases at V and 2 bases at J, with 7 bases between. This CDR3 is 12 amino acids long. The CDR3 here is CASLGPYNEQFF. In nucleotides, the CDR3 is TGTGCCAGTCTGGGCCCCTACAATGAGCAGTTCTTC.

CDR3 DNA: TGTGCCAGCAGTGAGCGGGGGGCCTACAATGAGCAGTTCTTC. Amino acid sequence: CASSERGAYNEQFF. The J gene is TRBJ2-1, the V gene TRBV28, with 9 positions matching TRBD2. Germline assignment: CDR1 MDHEN and CDR2 SYDVKM. Losses at the gene ends were 5 bases for V and 2 bases for J; bases not matched to a gene: 1. The length of the CDR3 is 14 residues. Combining the CDR3 with reference TRBV28 and TRBJ2-1 gives the whole variable domain DVKVTQSSRYLVKRTGEKVFLECVQDMDHENMFWYRQDPGLGLRLIYFSYDVKMKEKGDIPEGYSVSREKKERFSLILESASTNQTSMYLCASSERGAYNEQFFGPGTRLTVL.